This entry is about one T cell receptor (beta chain). Its antigen target is currently unknown. Base-call qualities are not available, and no considerably larger clone is one nucleotide away. The data were obtained in a study of CD8 T cells in Susac syndrome (dated by TCRdb to between 2018 and 2021). About the full investigation: Repertoire sequencing was used to test whether CD8+ T cell activation and differentiation in Susac syndrome was antigen driven. The clonality of the CD8+ T cell repertoire was compared across approximately 11 healthy donors, 14 Susac syndrome patients and around 15 multiple sclerosis patients.

RNA was extracted using the RNeasy kit, and roughly 0.5 to 1 microgram was reverse transcribed with random hexamers. The immunoSEQ multiplex PCR assay, covering 54 Vbeta and 13 Jbeta segments, was used to amplify TCR beta CDR3 regions. Bias from PCR amplification was corrected by using a synthetic template baseline for primer optimization and for computational correction. As for the authors' bioinformatics: Only productive sequences were kept, with reads annotated to V, D and J genes according to IMGT and analyzed in immunoSEQ Analyzer. To calculate clonality, Shannon entropy was normalized by log2 of the number of productive unique sequences and then subtracted from one. For each patient and control, public and private clones were evaluated among the 100 most prevalent clones. Susac-specific clones were defined as absent from healthy and MS cohorts, approximately 1,000 published viral clones and other ImmuneACCESS disease sequences. In-frame beta chains were kept once TCRdb had trimmed the public reads at Q25 with fastp and called clones with MiXCR. Each CDR3 protein appears once, grouped with its most common genes and DNA. The V and J calls and clone size are TCRdb's, not the authors'. This sample gives about 300,000 distinct CDR3 sequences in total; roughly 85% of them show up just once. The ten largest make up 0.21% of the sample.

Peripheral blood CD8+ and CD4+ T cells from healthy donors, Susac syndrome patients and multiple sclerosis patients were profiled using high-throughput TCR beta sequencing. The multiple sclerosis controls were treatment-naive patients whose relapsing-remitting disease, either stable or active, fulfilled the revised McDonald criteria. Bulk CD8+ and CD4+ T cells were purified magnetically by negative isolation, whereas CD8+ TEMRA cells were enriched by FACS. Blood was collected in EDTA tubes and processed within 24 hours, with PBMCs isolated through density gradient centrifugation. PBMCs intended for TCR sequencing were cryopreserved in liquid nitrogen and thawed later in a water bath at 37 degrees C. The sorted or isolated CD4+, CD8+ and CD8+ TEMRA cells reached a purity of at least 90%. CDR1 MDHEN and CDR2 SYDVKM were looked up in the germline V gene. Its CDR3 holds 15 amino acids, cysteine through phenylalanine. Only CDR3 DNA is held: 45 bases, read in frame from base 1. Trimming takes 2 bases off V and 1 base off J; junction bases not matched to a gene: 2.

The investigation overall reported the following: The number of individuals in the TCR sequencing and HLA analysis was recognized as being relatively small.

This sequence uses TRBV28 and TRBJ2-3; 8 middle bases align to TRBD1. What was sequenced was CD8+ T cells from PBMCs. The TCR originated in a human donor with multiple sclerosis. Here the CDR3 is given as CASSLETGGTDTQYF. The DNA reads as follows: TGTGCCAGCAGTTTAGAGACAGGGGGCACAGATACGCAGTATTTT.